This TCR beta chain was documented in a study of T cell responses to AZD1222 COVID-19 vaccine. As for the study in general: Both about-4-week and about-12-week second-dose recipients were combined. Study-level results: Dominant at 160-218 and 743-854, vaccine-associated CD4 TCRs also spanned spike.

For this clone: What it recognizes is unknown.

Sequencing was performed with immunoSEQ multiplex PCR; in TCRdb, only in-frame clones are kept and a portion is missing. The profile shows 140,000 to 150,000 clones, 80% to 90% of them singletons. CDR3 length equals 13 residues. Trimming took 5 bases from V and 2 from J, leaving 9 bases between them. Germline-derived CDR1 and CDR2 are MNHEY and SVGAGI. The chain employs TRBV6-5 and TRBJ1-2, with a weak D call TRBD1 (6 bases). The source material was peripheral blood, sampled on day 0 of AZD1222 vaccination. The receptor's source is an adult in good health. For the CDR3, the DNA is TGTGCCAGCAGTCTTACAGGGAACTATGGCTACACCTTC. Amino acids: CASSLTGNYGYTF.